Listed here is a single T cell receptor (beta chain). Systemic immunosuppression or a history of autoimmune disease excluded patients. This sample is drawn from a study of OX40 agonist ivuxolimab in advanced cancers. This CDR3 is built from 13 residues. The V end was cut by 6 bases, the J end by 9 bases, with 15 bases between. CDR1 and CDR2 (germline): SGHTA, FQGTGA. Data came from immunoSEQ multiplex PCR; TCRdb stores just in-frame clones and leaves some out. The sample contains 60,000 or so clones, roughly 89% of which appear only once. Sample: CD4+ or CD8+ T cells sorted from blood, taken in a trial of the OX40 agonist ivuxolimab. The sequence came from an adult with an advanced solid tumor such as melanoma, head and neck, liver or kidney cancer. The chain employs TRBV7-3 and TRBJ2-1; D unresolved. Written as DNA, the CDR3 is TGTGCCAGCAGTTATTATGGCTCGGGTGAGCAGTTCTTC. Translating it yields CASSYYGSGEQFF.